This entry lists 14 T cell receptor beta chains sequenced from one sample in a study of cytotoxic CD8 clonotypes in ibrutinib-treated CLL. The assay was immunoSEQ multiplex PCR, and TCRdb's table has in-frame clones only and misses some. The table lists nearly 25,000 clones, 65% to 80% of them singletons. Sequenced here: PBMCs, sampled after 12 months of ibrutinib treatment. The receptor source for this set is a human donor with chronic lymphocytic leukemia.

V gene TRBV19 combines with J gene TRBJ2-7; 9 positions match TRBD1. This CDR3 has 16 amino acids. With 5 bases clipped from V and 6 bases from J, the junction kept 14 bases outside the gene matches. Looked up from germline, CDR1 is LNHDA and CDR2 is SQIVND (reference sequence). In DNA, the CDR3 is TGTGCCAGTAGTCCCACGACAGGGGGAGTTCTTTTCGAGCAGTACTTC. This codes for CASSPTTGGVLFEQYF. The entire variable domain, with the rest obtained from reference TRBV19 and TRBJ2-7, is as follows: DGGITQSPKYLFRKEGQNVTLSCEQNLNHDAMYWYRQDPGQGLRLIYYSQIVNDFQKGDIAEGYSVSREKKESFPLTVTSAQKNPTAFYLCASSPTTGGVLFEQYFGPGTRLTVT.

V gene TRBV5-1 combines with J gene TRBJ2-7, with 9 bases matching TRBD1. This CDR3 comprises 14 residues. The V segment lost 2 bases and the J segment 4 bases; nucleotides outside the gene matches: 4. Germline V CDR1 and CDR2: SGHRS, YFSETQ. This chain's CDR3 is CASSLTGGVYEQYF. In nucleotides, the CDR3 is TGCGCCAGCAGCTTAACAGGGGGCGTATACGAGCAGTACTTC.

The V call is TRBV19, the J call TRBJ2-1; TRBD2 aligns across 8 bases. The CDR3 extends over 16 amino acids. Germline CDR1 reads LNHDA; CDR2 reads SQIVND (reference sequence). V trimming: 8 bases; J trimming: 0 bases; junction bases outside the gene matches: 9. The CDR3 nucleotides are TGTGCCAGTCCAAAAAATAGCGGGGTCTCCTACAATGAGCAGTTCTTC. Its translation is CASPKNSGVSYNEQFF.

Concerning this clone itself: This same CDR3 is encoded by further DNA sequences in the sample. The chain employs TRBV28 and TRBJ1-4, with a tentative D call TRBD1 (5 bases). The CDR3 totals 15 residues. The germline V gene has CDR1 MDHEN and CDR2 SYDVKM. V was shortened by 6 bases and J by 4 bases, with 15 bases between the two germline ends. The CDR3 bases are TGTGCCAGCAGCCGACCGGGGCCTCATAATGAAAAACTGTTTTTT. Translation gives CASSRPGPHNEKLFF.

The V call is TRBV27, the J call TRBJ2-7, with TRBD2 identical over 12 bases. The CDR3 spans 15 residues. The germline gives CDR1 MNHEY, CDR2 SMNVEV (reference sequence). J was trimmed by 9 bases and V by 0 bases; bases with no gene match: 6. The CDR3 loop is CASSLSTSGGVGQYF. The DNA for the CDR3 is TGTGCCAGCAGTTTATCGACTAGCGGGGGAGTTGGGCAGTACTTC.

This clone appeared once. The genes are TRBV19 and TRBJ1-4; D might be TRBD1 (6 bases). V dropped 5 bases and J dropped 7 bases, with 17 bases sitting between them. The CDR3 runs to 15 residues. Per the germline V gene, CDR1 is LNHDA and CDR2 is SQIVND (reference sequence). CDR3 sequence (DNA): TGTGCCAGTAGTCAGTACAAAGGAGGGGGTGAAAAACTGTTTTTT. As protein: CASSQYKGGGEKLFF.

The J gene is TRBJ2-7, the V gene TRBV2; D uncertain. V was trimmed by 7 bases and J by 9 bases, leaving 19 bases between them. The length of the CDR3 is 13 residues. Germline lookup yields CDR1 SNHLY and CDR2 FYNNEI. CDR3 sequence reads: CASNRDRSLGQYF. The DNA of the CDR3 is TGTGCCAGCAACAGAGACCGGTCGCTTGGGCAGTACTTC. The full variable domain, in which reference TRBV2 and TRBJ2-7 provide the parts outside the CDR3, is EPEVTQTPSHQVTQMGQEVILRCVPISNHLYFYWYRQILGQKVEFLVSFYNNEISEKSEIFDDQFSVERPDGSNFTLKIRSTKLEDSAMYFCASNRDRSLGQYFGPGTRLTVT.

The V call is TRBV5-1, the J call TRBJ1-2; perhaps TRBD1 as D (5 bases). Germline lookup yields CDR1 SGHRS and CDR2 YFSETQ. V was pared by 1 base and J by 2 bases, with 9 bases between. This CDR3 contains 14 residues. The CDR3 spells CASSLRQTNYGYTF. CDR3 bases: TGCGCCAGCAGCTTGCGACAGACGAACTATGGCTACACCTTC.

This sequence joins TRBV11-2 and TRBJ2-1; TRBD2 matches at 10 bases. The V and J ends lost 6 bases and 2 bases, in that order; junction bases with no gene match: 4. The CDR3 contains 15 residues. In germline, CDR1 is SGHAT, CDR2 FQNNGV. CDR3 residues: CASRALAGAYNEQFF. CDR3 sequence (DNA): TGTGCCAGCAGGGCGCTAGCGGGGGCCTACAATGAGCAGTTCTTC.

The gene calls are TRBV11-3 and TRBJ2-1; maybe TRBD1 (6 bases). Per germline, CDR1 SGHNT and CDR2 YENEEA. The germline V and J ends were trimmed by 3 bases and 8 bases, with 14 bases remaining between them. This CDR3 has 14 residues. CDR3 in amino acids: CASSLDSGPYEQFF. The CDR3 bases are TGTGCCAGCAGCTTGGACAGTGGGCCCTATGAGCAGTTCTTC.

The chain joins TRBV7-3 to TRBJ2-1; TRBD1 or TRBD2 may be the D gene (6 bases each). The CDR3 spans 12 residues. V shed 8 bases and J shed 7 bases, with 12 bases lying between them. Germline V gives CDR1 SGHTA, CDR2 FQGTGA. CDR3: CASSGAGNEQFF. CDR3 in DNA: TGTGCCAGCTCGGGGGCCGGGAATGAGCAGTTCTTC.

The chain has TRBV5-6 and TRBJ1-2, with no clear D. Germline V lookup: CDR1 SGHDT, CDR2 YYEEEE. The CDR3 sequence is 15 residues long. Trimming left V 1 base short and J 5 bases short, with 15 bases between. The CDR3: CASSLYPSGPYGYTF. The CDR3 bases are TGTGCCAGCAGCTTGTATCCCAGTGGGCCTTATGGCTACACCTTC. The full variable domain, its missing parts supplied by reference TRBV5-6 and TRBJ1-2, is DAGVTQSPTHLIKTRGQQVTLRCSPKSGHDTVSWYQQALGQGPQFIFQYYEEEERQRGNFPDRFSGHQFPNYSSELNVNALLLGDSALYLCASSLYPSGPYGYTFGSGTRLTVV.

CDR3 amino acids: CASSLGGNWDEQFF. Here the CDR3 DNA reads TGCGCCAGCAGCTTGGGAGGGAATTGGGATGAGCAGTTCTTC. V is TRBV5-1 and J is TRBJ2-1, with D possibly TRBD2 on 5 matching bases. The CDR3 contains 14 residues. With 0 bases removed from V and 8 bases from J, the gap between germline ends came to 12 bases. Germline V gene data show CDR1 as SGHRS and CDR2 as YFSETQ.

Judged by abundance, this clone is medium-sized. V usage is TRBV7-9 and J usage is TRBJ1-3, with D possibly being TRBD1 (6 bases). This CDR3 comprises 15 residues. The germline V and J ends were trimmed by 4 bases and 1 base, with 11 bases remaining between them. CDR1 SEHNR and CDR2 FQNEAQ come from the germline V gene (reference sequence). The CDR3 DNA reads TGTGCCAGCAGCTATGCAGGGGCTTCTGGAAACACCATATATTTT. This sequence encodes CASSYAGASGNTIYF.